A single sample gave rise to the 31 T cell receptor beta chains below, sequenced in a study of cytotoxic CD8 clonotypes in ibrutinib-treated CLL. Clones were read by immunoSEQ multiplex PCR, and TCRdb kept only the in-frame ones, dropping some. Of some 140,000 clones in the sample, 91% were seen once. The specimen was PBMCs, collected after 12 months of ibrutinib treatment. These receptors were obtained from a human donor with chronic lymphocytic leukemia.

Here the CDR3 reads CASSDWQLSSGANVLTF. The CDR3 DNA sequence: TGTGCCAGCAGTGATTGGCAGCTAAGCTCTGGGGCCAACGTCCTGACTTTC. The chain recombines TRBV6-1 with TRBJ2-6, with D hard to call. Trimming removed 3 bases from V and 0 bases from J, with 12 bases in between. The CDR3 runs 17 residues. Germline-derived CDR1 and CDR2 are MNHNS and SASEGT.

CDR3 in amino acids: CASNTDSYEQYF. Here the CDR3 DNA reads TGTGCCAGCAATACGGATTCGTACGAGCAGTACTTC. The chain has TRBV7-8 and TRBJ2-7, with D unclear. V gave up 7 bases and J gave up 4 bases, with 11 bases separating them. The CDR3 contains 12 residues. CDR1 is SGHVS, CDR2 FQNEAQ, per germline.

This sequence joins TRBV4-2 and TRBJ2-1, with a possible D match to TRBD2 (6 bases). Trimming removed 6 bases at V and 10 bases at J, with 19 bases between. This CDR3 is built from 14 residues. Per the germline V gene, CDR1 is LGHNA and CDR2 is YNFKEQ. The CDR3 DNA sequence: TGTGCCAGCAGTGAACCCGGACTAAAGAAAGAGCAGTTCTTC. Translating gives CASSEPGLKKEQFF.

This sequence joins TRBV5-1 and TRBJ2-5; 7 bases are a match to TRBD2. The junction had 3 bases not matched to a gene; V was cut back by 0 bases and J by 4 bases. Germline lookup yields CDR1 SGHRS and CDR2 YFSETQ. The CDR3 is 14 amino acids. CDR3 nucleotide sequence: TGCGCCAGCAGCTTGGAGGGACTATCAGAGACCCAGTACTTC. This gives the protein CASSLEGLSETQYF. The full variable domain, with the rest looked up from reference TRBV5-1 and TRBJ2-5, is KAGVTQTPRYLIKTRGQQVTLSCSPISGHRSVSWYQQTPGQGLQFLFEYFSETQRNKGNFPGRFSGRQFSNSRSEMNVSTLELGDSALYLCASSLEGLSETQYFGPGTRLLVL.

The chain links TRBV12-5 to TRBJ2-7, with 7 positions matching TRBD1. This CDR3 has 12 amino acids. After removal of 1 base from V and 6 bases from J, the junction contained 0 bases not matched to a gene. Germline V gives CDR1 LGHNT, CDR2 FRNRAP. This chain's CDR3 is CASGLDRGEQYF. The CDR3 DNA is TGTGCTAGTGGTTTGGACAGGGGCGAGCAGTACTTC.

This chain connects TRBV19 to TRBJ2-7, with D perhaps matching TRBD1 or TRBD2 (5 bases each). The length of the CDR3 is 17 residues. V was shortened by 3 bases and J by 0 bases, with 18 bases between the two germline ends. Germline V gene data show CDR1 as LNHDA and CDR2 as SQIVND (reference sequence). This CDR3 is CASSMKRAGRSSYEQYF. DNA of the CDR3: TGTGCCAGTAGTATGAAGCGTGCAGGGAGAAGCTCCTACGAGCAGTACTTC.

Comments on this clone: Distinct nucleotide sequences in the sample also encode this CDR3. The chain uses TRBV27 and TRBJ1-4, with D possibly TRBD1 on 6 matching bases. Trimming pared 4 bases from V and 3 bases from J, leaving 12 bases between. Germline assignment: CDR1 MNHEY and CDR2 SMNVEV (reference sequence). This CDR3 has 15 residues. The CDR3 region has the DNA TGTGCCAGCAGTTGGGGGGGGCGACCTAATGAAAAACTGTTTTTT. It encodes CASSWGGRPNEKLFF. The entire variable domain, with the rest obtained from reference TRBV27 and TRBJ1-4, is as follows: EAQVTQNPRYLITVTGKKLTVTCSQNMNHEYMSWYRQDPGLGLRQIYYSMNVEVTDKGDVPEGYKVSRKEKRNFPLILESPSPNQTSLYFCASSWGGRPNEKLFFGSGTQLSVL.

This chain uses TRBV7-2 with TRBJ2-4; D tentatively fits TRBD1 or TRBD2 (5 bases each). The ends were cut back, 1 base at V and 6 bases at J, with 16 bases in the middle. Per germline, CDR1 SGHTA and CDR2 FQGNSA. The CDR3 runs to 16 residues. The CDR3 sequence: CASSLVDRGRANIQYF. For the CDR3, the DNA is TGTGCCAGCAGCTTAGTTGATAGGGGACGGGCAAACATTCAGTACTTC.

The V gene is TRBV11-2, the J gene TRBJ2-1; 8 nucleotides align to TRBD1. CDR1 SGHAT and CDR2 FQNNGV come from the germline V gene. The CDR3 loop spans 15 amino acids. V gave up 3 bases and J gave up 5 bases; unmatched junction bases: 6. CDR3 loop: CASSFGQGFNNEQFF. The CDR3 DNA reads TGTGCCAGCAGCTTCGGACAGGGTTTTAACAATGAGCAGTTCTTC.

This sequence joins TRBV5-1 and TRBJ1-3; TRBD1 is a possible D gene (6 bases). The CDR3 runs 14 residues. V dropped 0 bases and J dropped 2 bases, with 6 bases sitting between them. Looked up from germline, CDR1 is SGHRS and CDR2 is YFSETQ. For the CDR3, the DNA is TGCGCCAGCAGCTTGGGACAGGCTGGAAACACCATATATTTT. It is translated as CASSLGQAGNTIYF.

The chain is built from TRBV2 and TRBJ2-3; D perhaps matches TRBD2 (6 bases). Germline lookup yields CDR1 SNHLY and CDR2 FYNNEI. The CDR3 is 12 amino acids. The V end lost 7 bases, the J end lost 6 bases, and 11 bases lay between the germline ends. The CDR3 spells CASIGGSDTQYF. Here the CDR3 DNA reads TGTGCCAGCATCGGAGGGAGTGATACGCAGTATTTT.

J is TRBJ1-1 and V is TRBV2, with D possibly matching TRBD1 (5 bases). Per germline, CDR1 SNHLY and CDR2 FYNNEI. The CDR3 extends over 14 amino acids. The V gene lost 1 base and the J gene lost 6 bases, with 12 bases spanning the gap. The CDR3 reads CASSEGWGRAEAFF. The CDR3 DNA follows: TGTGCCAGCAGTGAAGGTTGGGGACGAGCTGAAGCTTTCTTT.

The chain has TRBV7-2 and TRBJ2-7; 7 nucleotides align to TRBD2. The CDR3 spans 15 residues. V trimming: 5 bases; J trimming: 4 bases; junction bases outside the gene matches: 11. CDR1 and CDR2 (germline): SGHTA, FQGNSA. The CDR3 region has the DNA TGTGCCAGCAGCCCGGGGAGGGCTGTGGGATACGAGCAGTACTTC. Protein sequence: CASSPGRAVGYEQYF.

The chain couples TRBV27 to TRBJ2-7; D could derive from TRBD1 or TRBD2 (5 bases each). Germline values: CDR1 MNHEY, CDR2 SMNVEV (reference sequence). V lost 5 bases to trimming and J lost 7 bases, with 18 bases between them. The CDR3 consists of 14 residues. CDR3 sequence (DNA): TGTGCCAGCAGTCTTTTGGACGGGACGGTTGAGCAGTACTTC. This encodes CASSLLDGTVEQYF.

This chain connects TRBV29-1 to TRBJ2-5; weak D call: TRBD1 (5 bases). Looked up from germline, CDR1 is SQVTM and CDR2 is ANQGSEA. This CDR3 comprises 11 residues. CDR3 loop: CQGAPEETQYF. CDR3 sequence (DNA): TGCCAAGGGGCGCCTGAAGAGACCCAGTACTTC.

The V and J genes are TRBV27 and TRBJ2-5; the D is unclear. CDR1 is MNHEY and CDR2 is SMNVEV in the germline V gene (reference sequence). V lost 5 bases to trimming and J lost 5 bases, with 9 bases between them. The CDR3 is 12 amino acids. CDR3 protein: CASSTASETQYF. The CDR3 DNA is TGTGCCAGCAGTACCGCATCGGAGACCCAGTACTTC.

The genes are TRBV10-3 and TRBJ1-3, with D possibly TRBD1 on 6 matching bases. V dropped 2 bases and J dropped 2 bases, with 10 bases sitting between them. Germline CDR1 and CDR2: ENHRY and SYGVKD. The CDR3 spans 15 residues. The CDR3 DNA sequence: TGTGCCATCAGTGAGCCAGGGGACGCTGGAAACACCATATATTTT. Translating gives CAISEPGDAGNTIYF.

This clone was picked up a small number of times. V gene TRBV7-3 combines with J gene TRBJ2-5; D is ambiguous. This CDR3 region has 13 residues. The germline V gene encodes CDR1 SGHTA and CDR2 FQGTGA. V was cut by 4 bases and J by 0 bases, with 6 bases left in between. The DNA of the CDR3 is TGTGCCAGCAGCTCGATGTACCAAGAGACCCAGTACTTC. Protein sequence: CASSSMYQETQYF.

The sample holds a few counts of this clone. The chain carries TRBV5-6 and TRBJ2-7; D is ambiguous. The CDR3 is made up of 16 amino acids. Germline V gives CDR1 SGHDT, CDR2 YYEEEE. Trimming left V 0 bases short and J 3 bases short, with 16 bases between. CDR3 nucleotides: TGTGCCAGCAGCTTGGCCTTCTACGAGAACTTCTACGAGCAGTACTTC. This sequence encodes CASSLAFYENFYEQYF. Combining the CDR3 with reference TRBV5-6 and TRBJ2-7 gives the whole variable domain DAGVTQSPTHLIKTRGQQVTLRCSPKSGHDTVSWYQQALGQGPQFIFQYYEEEERQRGNFPDRFSGHQFPNYSSELNVNALLLGDSALYLCASSLAFYENFYEQYFGPGTRLTVT.

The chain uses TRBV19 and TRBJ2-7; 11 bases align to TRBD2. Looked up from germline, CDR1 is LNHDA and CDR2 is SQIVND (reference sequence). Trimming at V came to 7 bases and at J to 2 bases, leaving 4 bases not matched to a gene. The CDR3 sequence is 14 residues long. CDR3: CASTGTSGTYEQYF. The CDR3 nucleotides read TGTGCCAGTACCGGGACTAGCGGTACCTACGAGCAGTACTTC.

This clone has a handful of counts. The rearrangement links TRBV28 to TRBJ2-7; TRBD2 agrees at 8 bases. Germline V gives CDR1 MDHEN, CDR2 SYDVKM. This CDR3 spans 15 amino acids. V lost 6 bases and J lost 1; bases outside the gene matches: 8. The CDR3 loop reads CASSGSGRRSYEQYF. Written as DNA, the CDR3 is TGTGCCAGCAGCGGAAGCGGGAGACGGTCCTACGAGCAGTACTTC.

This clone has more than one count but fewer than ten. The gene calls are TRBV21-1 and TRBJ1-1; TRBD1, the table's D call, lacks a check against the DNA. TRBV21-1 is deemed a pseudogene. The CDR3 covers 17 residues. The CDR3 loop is CASSERDSGPLNTEAFF. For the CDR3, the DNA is TGTGCCAGCAGCGAACGGGACAGCGGTCCCCTGAACACTGAAGCTTTCTTT.

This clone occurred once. CDR3 sequence reads: CASLPYGAQGTEAFF. The CDR3, as DNA: TGTGCCAGCCTGCCTTACGGGGCGCAGGGCACTGAAGCTTTCTTT. The chain has TRBV28 and TRBJ1-1; D might be TRBD1 (5 bases). Germline lookup yields CDR1 MDHEN and CDR2 SYDVKM. Trimming pared 8 bases from V and 4 bases from J, leaving 20 bases between. CDR3 length: 15 residues.

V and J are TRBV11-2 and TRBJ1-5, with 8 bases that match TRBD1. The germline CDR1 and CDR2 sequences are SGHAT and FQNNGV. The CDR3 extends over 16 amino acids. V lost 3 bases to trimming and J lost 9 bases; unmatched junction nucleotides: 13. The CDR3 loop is CASSFDPGTGQAPQHF. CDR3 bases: TGTGCCAGCAGCTTCGATCCCGGGACAGGACAAGCGCCCCAGCATTTT.

The CDR3 sequence is CASSASTATNEKLFF. In DNA form, the CDR3 reads TGTGCCAGCAGTGCGTCGACAGCAACTAATGAAAAACTGTTTTTT. This rearrangement joins TRBV28 to TRBJ1-4; possibly TRBD1 for D (5 bases). The CDR3 loop spans 15 amino acids. CDR1 and CDR2 (germline): MDHEN, SYDVKM. The germline V and J ends were trimmed by 5 bases and 0 bases, with 10 bases remaining between them.

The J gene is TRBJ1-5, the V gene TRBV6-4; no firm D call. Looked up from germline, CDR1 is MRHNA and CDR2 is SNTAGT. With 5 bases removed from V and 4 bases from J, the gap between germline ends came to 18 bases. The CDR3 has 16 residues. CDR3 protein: CASSPLSEQRNQPQHF. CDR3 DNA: TGTGCCAGCAGTCCCCTCTCCGAGCAGCGGAATCAGCCCCAGCATTTT.

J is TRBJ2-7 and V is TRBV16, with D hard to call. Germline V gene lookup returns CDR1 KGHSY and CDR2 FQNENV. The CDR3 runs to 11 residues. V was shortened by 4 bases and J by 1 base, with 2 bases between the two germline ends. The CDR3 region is CASSPSYEQYF. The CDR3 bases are TGTGCCAGCAGCCCTTCCTACGAGCAGTACTTC.

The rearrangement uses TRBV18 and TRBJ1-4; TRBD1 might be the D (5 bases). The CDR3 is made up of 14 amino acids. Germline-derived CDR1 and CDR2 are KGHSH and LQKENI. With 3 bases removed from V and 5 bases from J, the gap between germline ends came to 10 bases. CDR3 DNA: TGTGCCAGCTCACCGGACGGGGGAAATGAAAAACTGTTTTTT. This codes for CASSPDGGNEKLFF. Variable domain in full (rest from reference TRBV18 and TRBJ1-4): NAGVMQNPRHLVRRRGQEARLRCSPMKGHSHVYWYRQLPEEGLKFMVYLQKENIIDESGMPKERFSAEFPKEGPSILRIQQVVRGDSAAYFCASSPDGGNEKLFFGSGTQLSVL.

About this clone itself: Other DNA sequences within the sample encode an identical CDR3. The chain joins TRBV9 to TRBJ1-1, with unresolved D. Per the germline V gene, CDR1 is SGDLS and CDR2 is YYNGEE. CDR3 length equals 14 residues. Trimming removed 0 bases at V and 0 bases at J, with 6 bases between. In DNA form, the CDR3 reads TGTGCCAGCAGCGTAGGAACGGTGAACACTGAAGCTTTCTTT. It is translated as CASSVGTVNTEAFF.

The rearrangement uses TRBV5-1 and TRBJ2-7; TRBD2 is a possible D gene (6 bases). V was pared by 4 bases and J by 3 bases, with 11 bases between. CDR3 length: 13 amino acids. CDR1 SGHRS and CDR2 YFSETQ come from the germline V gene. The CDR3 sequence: CASSPGLNYEQYF. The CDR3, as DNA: TGCGCCAGCAGCCCGGGACTTAACTACGAGCAGTACTTC.

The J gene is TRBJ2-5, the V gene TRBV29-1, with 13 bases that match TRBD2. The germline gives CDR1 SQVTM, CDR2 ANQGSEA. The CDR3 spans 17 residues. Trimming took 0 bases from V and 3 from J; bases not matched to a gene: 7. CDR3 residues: CSVEDSTSGRVKETQYF. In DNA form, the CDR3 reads TGCAGCGTTGAAGATAGTACTAGCGGGAGGGTAAAAGAGACCCAGTACTTC.